The 6 T cell receptor beta chains below come from one sample, sequenced in a study of blood T cell repertoires in COVID-19 (dated by TCRdb to 2020 to 2022). The protocol used for the library was the immunoSEQ multiplex PCR assay. TCRdb stores this immuneACCESS table with in-frame sequences only. Part of the clones is absent; in the studies checked, under half of the shortfall reflects unresolved V genes, and no reason is known for the rest. The sample includes some 150,000 clones, with about 87% observed a single time. The ten largest clones add up to 2% to 2.5% of the sample. The sequencing input was peripheral blood. All receptors come from a man aged 50-59 years with active COVID-19.

The chain carries TRBV3-1 (or the pseudogene TRBV3-2) and TRBJ2-1, with 9 positions matching TRBD2. The germline CDR1 and CDR2 sequences are LGHDT and YNNKEL (reference sequence). The CDR3 extends over 16 amino acids. Losses at the gene ends were 0 bases for V and 8 bases for J; bases not matched to a gene: 8. The CDR3 loop is CASSQDRSGGGDEQFF. In nucleotides, the CDR3 is TGTGCCAGCAGCCAAGACCGTAGCGGGGGCGGCGATGAGCAGTTCTTC.

This clone turned up a few times. The rearrangement links TRBV5-6 to TRBJ2-5; the D gene is possibly TRBD2 (6 bases). Germline lookup yields CDR1 SGHDT and CDR2 YYEEEE. V was trimmed by 3 bases and J by 4 bases, leaving 16 bases between them. The CDR3 totals 15 residues. As DNA, the CDR3 is TGTGCCAGCAGCTCGAGGAGGGGAGGTGTAGAGACCCAGTACTTC. Protein sequence: CASSSRRGGVETQYF.

This sequence joins TRBV5-1 and TRBJ2-5, with D perhaps matching TRBD2 (6 bases). Germline CDR1 reads SGHRS; CDR2 reads YFSETQ. The length of the CDR3 is 15 residues. Trimming removed 4 bases at V and 2 bases at J, with 15 bases between. CDR3 DNA: TGCGCCAGCAGCCTCGGAGGGCTGATACAAGAGACCCAGTACTTC. Translation: CASSLGGLIQETQYF.

Only one count was recorded for this clone. The gene calls are TRBV27 and TRBJ1-2; 8 nucleotides line up with TRBD1. CDR3 length equals 14 residues. V was clipped by 5 bases and J by 4 bases; unmatched bases: 6. The germline CDR1 and CDR2 sequences are MNHEY and SMNVEV (reference sequence). DNA of the CDR3: TGTGCCAGCAGTCCGACAGGGGCGGGCTATGGCTACACCTTC. It encodes CASSPTGAGYGYTF.

The chain recombines TRBV29-1 with TRBJ2-7, with D tentatively TRBD1 (6 bases). The length of the CDR3 is 12 residues. The V end was cut by 5 bases, the J end by 4 bases, with 12 bases between. CDR1 SQVTM and CDR2 ANQGSEA come from the germline V gene. The CDR3 reads CSVLGQKYEQYF. The CDR3 DNA reads as TGCAGCGTTTTGGGACAAAAGTACGAGCAGTACTTC.

Only one count was recorded for this clone. The chain combines TRBV7-9 with TRBJ2-2; the D is unclear. Between the trimmed V and J ends, which lost 2 bases and 4 bases, there was a span of 5 bases. This CDR3 has 13 residues. Germline V CDR1 and CDR2: SEHNR, FQNEAQ (reference sequence). The DNA for the CDR3 is TGTGCCAGCAGCTTACAGTTCACCGGGGAGCTGTTTTTT. This sequence encodes CASSLQFTGELFF.